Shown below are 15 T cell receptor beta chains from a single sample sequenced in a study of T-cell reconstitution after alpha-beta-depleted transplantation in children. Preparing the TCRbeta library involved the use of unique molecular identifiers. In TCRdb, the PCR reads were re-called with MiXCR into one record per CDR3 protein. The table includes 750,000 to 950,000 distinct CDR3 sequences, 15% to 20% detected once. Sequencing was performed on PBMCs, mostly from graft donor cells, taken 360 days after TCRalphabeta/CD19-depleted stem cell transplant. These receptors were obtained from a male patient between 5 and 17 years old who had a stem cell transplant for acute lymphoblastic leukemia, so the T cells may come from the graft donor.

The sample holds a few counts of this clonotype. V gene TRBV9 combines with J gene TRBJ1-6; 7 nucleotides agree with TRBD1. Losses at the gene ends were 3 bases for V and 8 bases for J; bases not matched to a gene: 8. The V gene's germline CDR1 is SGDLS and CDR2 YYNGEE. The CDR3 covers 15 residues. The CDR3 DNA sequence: TGTGCCAGCAGCGCTCCGACAGGGCCGTATTCACCCCTCCACTTT. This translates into CASSAPTGPYSPLHF. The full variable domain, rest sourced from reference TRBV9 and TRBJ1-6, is DSGVTQTPKHLITATGQRVTLRCSPRSGDLSVYWYQQSLDQGLQFLIQYYNGEERAKGNILERFSAQQFPDLHSELNLSSLELGDSALYFCASSAPTGPYSPLHFGNGTRLTVT.

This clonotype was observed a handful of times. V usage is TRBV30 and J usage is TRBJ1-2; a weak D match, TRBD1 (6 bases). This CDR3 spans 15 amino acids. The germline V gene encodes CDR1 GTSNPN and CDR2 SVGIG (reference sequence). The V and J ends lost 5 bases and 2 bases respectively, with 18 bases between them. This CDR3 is CAWGSHRATNYGYTF. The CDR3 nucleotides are TGTGCCTGGGGCTCTCACAGGGCCACGAACTATGGCTACACCTTC.

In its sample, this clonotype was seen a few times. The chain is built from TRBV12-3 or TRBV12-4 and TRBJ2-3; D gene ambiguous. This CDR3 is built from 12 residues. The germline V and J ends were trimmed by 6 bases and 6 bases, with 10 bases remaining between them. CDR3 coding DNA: TGTGCCAGCAGCTACGCTGGGGATACGCAGTATTTT. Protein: CASSYAGDTQYF.

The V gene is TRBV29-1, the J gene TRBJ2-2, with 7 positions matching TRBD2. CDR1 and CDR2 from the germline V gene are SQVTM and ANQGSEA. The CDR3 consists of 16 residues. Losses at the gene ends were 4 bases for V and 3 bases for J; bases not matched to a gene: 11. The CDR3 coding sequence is TGCAGCGTTGGGGGGGGTTGGGCAGGGCACACCGGGGAGCTGTTTTTT. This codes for CSVGGGWAGHTGELFF.

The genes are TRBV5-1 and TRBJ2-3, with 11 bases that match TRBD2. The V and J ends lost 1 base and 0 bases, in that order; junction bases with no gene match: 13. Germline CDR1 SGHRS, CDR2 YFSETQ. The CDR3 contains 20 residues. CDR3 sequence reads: CASSLSTSGSRFGSTDTQYF. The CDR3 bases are TGCGCCAGCAGCTTGAGTACTAGCGGGAGCCGGTTTGGTAGCACAGATACGCAGTATTTT.

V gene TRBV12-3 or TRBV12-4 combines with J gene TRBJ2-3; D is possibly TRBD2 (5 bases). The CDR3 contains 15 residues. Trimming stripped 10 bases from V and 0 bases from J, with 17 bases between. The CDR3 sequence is CATSARGISTDTQYF. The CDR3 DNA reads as TGTGCCACCTCCGCACGGGGAATTAGCACAGATACGCAGTATTTT.

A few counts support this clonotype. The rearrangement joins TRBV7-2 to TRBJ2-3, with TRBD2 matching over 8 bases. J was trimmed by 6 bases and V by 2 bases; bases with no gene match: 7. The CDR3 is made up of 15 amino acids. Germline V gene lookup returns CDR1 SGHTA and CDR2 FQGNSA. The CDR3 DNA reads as TGTGCCAGCAGCTTACAAGCGGGAGTGCCGGATACGCAGTATTTT. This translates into CASSLQAGVPDTQYF.

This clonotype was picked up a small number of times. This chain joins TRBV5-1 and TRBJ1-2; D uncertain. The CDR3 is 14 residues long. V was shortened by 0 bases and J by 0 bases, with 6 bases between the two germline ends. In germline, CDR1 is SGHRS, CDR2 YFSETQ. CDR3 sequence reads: CASSLGSTNYGYTF. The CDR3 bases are TGCGCCAGCAGCTTGGGCAGCACTAACTATGGCTACACCTTC.

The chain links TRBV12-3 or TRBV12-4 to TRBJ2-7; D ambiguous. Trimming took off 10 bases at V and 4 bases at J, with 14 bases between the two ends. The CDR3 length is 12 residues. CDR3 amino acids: CATRSPPYEQYF. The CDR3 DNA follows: TGTGCCACCCGCTCCCCTCCATACGAGCAGTACTTC.

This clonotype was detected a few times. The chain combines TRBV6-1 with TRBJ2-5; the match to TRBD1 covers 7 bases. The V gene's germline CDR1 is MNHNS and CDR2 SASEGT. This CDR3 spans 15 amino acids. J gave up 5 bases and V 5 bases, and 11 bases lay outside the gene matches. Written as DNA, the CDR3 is TGTGCCAGCAGTACAAAAAGGGGGCCTATGGAGACCCAGTACTTC. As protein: CASSTKRGPMETQYF.

The CDR3 bases are TGTGCCAGCAGCTTCAGGGGGCGCCGAGGCAATGAGCAGTTCTTC. Its protein product is CASSFRGRRGNEQFF. The J gene is TRBJ2-1, the V gene TRBV7-2, with TRBD1 matching 8 bases. There are 15 residues in the CDR3. The trim removed 3 bases at V and 6 bases at J, leaving 7 bases unmatched. Germline CDR1 and CDR2: SGHTA and FQGNSA.

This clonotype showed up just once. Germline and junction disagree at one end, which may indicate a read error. In DNA form, the CDR3 reads TGTGTCAGCAGCCCTTTAGAGACCCAGTACTTC. Residues: CVSSPLETQYF. The chain uses TRBV5-5 and TRBJ2-5; D is uncertain. The CDR3 consists of 11 residues. Germline V CDR1 and CDR2: SGHKS, YYEKEE (reference sequence). Full variable domain (missing parts from reference TRBV5-5 and TRBJ2-5): DAGVTQSPTHLIKTRGQQVTLRCSPISGHKSVSWYQQVLGQGPQFIFQYYEKEERGRGNFPDRFSARQFPNYSSELNVNALLLGDSALYLCVSSPLETQYFGPGTRLLVL.

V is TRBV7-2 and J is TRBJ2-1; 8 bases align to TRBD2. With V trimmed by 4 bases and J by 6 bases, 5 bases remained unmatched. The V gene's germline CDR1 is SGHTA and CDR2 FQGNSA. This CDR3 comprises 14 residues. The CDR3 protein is CASSSPTSGNEQFF. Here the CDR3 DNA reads TGTGCCAGCAGCTCACCCACTAGCGGCAATGAGCAGTTCTTC.

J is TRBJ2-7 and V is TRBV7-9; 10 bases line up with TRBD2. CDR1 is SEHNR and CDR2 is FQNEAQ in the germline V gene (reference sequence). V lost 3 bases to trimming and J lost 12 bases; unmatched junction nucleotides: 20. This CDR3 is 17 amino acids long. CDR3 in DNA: TGTGCCAGCAGCTTTTCACTTGTGGTAGCGGGAGGACGGGATACGTACTTC. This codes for CASSFSLVVAGGRDTYF.

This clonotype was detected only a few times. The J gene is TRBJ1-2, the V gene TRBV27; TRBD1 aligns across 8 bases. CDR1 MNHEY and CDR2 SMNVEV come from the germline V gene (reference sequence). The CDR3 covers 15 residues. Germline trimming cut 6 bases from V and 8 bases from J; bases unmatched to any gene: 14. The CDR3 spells CASSAGDRLELGYTF. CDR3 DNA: TGTGCCAGCAGCGCCGGGGACAGGTTGGAGTTAGGCTACACCTTC.